One and the same sample provided the 23 T cell receptor beta chains below, sequenced in a study of identical twins. TCRdb reprocessed the 5' RACE reads via MiXCR and lists one record per CDR3 protein. The data contain about 250,000 distinct CDR3 sequences, about 8.3% of them singletons. These data are also associated with another study on yellow fever vaccine responses in identical twins.

The material sequenced was CD8+ T cells sorted from blood. Receptor source: a woman younger than 35 in good health.

This clonotype was recorded at least ten times. J is TRBJ1-6 and V is TRBV27; no clear D gene. Per germline, CDR1 MNHEY and CDR2 SMNVEV (reference sequence). This CDR3 spans 16 amino acids. The V and J ends lost 3 bases and 7 bases respectively, with 16 bases between them. CDR3 bases: TGTGCCAGCAGTTTTTCTGGGCCGGGGTCGAATTCACCCCTCCACTTT. Protein sequence: CASSFSGPGSNSPLHF.

The chain recombines TRBV20-1 with TRBJ2-1; D is unclear. V lost 2 bases and J 0 bases, leaving 5 bases between the germline ends. CDR3 length: 13 residues. From germline, CDR1 is DFQATT and CDR2 SNEGSKA (reference sequence). The CDR3 DNA reads TGCAGTGCTAGAACTTACTCCTACAATGAGCAGTTCTTC. Amino acids: CSARTYSYNEQFF.

The V gene is TRBV5-1, the J gene TRBJ1-1; TRBD1 is a possible D gene (6 bases). Germline V CDR1 and CDR2: SGHRS, YFSETQ. The length of the CDR3 is 13 residues. V shed 2 bases and J shed 8 bases, with 13 bases lying between them. The CDR3 DNA follows: TGCGCCAGCAGCTTACTTACAGGGCTCGAAGCTTTCTTT. This translates into CASSLLTGLEAFF.

In this sample, this clonotype turned up a few times. The rearrangement joins TRBV12-3 or TRBV12-4 to TRBJ1-6; tentative D call: TRBD1 (6 bases). The CDR3 is made up of 15 amino acids. The V gene lost 6 bases and the J gene lost 8 bases, with 17 bases spanning the gap. CDR3 in DNA: TGTGCCAGCAGAGAGGGACACGGAAATGATTCACCCCTCCACTTT. Residues: CASREGHGNDSPLHF.

V is TRBV7-8 and J is TRBJ2-1; 9 bases are a match to TRBD2. This CDR3 has 16 residues. CDR1 SGHVS and CDR2 FQNEAQ come from the germline V gene. J was trimmed by 6 bases and V by 1 base; bases with no gene match: 7. The CDR3 region has the DNA TGTGCCAGCAGCTTAGGGTCACTAGCGGGTCCCAATGAGCAGTTCTTC. As protein: CASSLGSLAGPNEQFF.

In this sample, this clonotype turned up a few times. The rearrangement joins TRBV11-1 to TRBJ2-2; D is unclear. The V gene's germline CDR1 is SGHAT and CDR2 FQDESV (reference sequence). V lost 4 bases and J lost 4, with 10 bases in between. This CDR3 contains 14 residues. The CDR3 region has the DNA TGTGCCAGCAGCTACGACTGGAGCACCGGGGAGCTGTTTTTT. Protein product: CASSYDWSTGELFF.

This chain links TRBV11-2 with TRBJ2-1, with 7 bases lining up with TRBD2. CDR1 is SGHAT and CDR2 is FQNNGV in the germline V gene. Losses at the gene ends were 5 bases for V and 5 bases for J; bases not matched to a gene: 9. This CDR3 region has 15 residues. In DNA, the CDR3 is TGTGCCAGCAGCCGCGCTAGCGGAGACAACAATGAGCAGTTCTTC. Amino acid sequence: CASSRASGDNNEQFF. Variable domain in full (rest from reference TRBV11-2 and TRBJ2-1): EAGVAQSPRYKIIEKRQSVAFWCNPISGHATLYWYQQILGQGPKLLIQFQNNGVVDDSQLPKDRFSAERLKGVDSTLKIQPAKLEDSAVYLCASSRASGDNNEQFFGPGTRLTVL.

This clonotype was observed a handful of times. The chain uses TRBV4-1 and TRBJ2-5; TRBD2 agrees at 7 bases. Per germline, CDR1 MGHRA and CDR2 YSYEKL. V was clipped by 0 bases and J by 0 bases; unmatched bases: 19. This CDR3 is 21 amino acids long. Written as DNA, the CDR3 is TGCGCCAGCAGCCAAGAGATGATTTATTCATGGCCTAGCGGAAACCAAGAGACCCAGTACTTC. Its protein is CASSQEMIYSWPSGNQETQYF.

This clonotype was counted ten times or more. V usage is TRBV7-9 and J usage is TRBJ2-5, with D possibly being TRBD1 (5 bases). There are 13 residues in the CDR3. With 3 bases removed from V and 3 bases from J, the gap between germline ends came to 8 bases. Per germline, CDR1 SEHNR and CDR2 FQNEAQ (reference sequence). DNA of the CDR3: TGTGCCAGCAGCTTCAGGGTTGAAGAGACCCAGTACTTC. Translation gives CASSFRVEETQYF. Filled out from reference TRBV7-9 and TRBJ2-5, the complete variable domain reads DTGVSQNPRHKITKRGQNVTFRCDPISEHNRLYWYRQTLGQGPEFLTYFQNEAQLEKSRLLSDRFSAERPKGSFSTLEIQRTEQGDSAMYLCASSFRVEETQYFGPGTRLLVL.

This clonotype was observed at least ten times. The V and J genes are TRBV7-9 and TRBJ1-1; D is unresolved. The CDR3 loop spans 14 amino acids. Between the trimmed V and J ends, which lost 1 base and 2 bases, there was a span of 8 bases. CDR1 is SEHNR and CDR2 is FQNEAQ in the germline V gene (reference sequence). CDR3 amino acids: CASSLGGGNTEAFF. CDR3 nucleotide sequence: TGTGCCAGCAGCTTAGGTGGTGGAAACACTGAAGCTTTCTTT.

A few counts support this clonotype. The chain links TRBV25-1 to TRBJ1-1; D is ambiguous. Germline V gives CDR1 MGHDK, CDR2 SYGVNS. The V gene lost 5 bases and the J gene lost 0 bases, with 10 bases spanning the gap. The CDR3 extends over 14 amino acids. The CDR3 protein is CASSHSSMNTEAFF. CDR3 bases: TGTGCCAGCAGTCACTCCAGCATGAACACTGAAGCTTTCTTT. Based on the CDR3 plus reference TRBV25-1 and TRBJ1-1, the full variable domain is EADIYQTPRYLVIGTGKKITLECSQTMGHDKMYWYQQDPGMELHLIHYSYGVNSTEKGDLSSESTVSRIRTEHFPLTLESARPSHTSQYLCASSHSSMNTEAFFGQGTRLTVV.

The V and J genes are TRBV7-9 and TRBJ2-3, with D tentatively TRBD1 (6 bases). V was pared by 2 bases and J by 3 bases, with 15 bases between. The CDR3 length is 16 residues. The germline CDR1 and CDR2 sequences are SEHNR and FQNEAQ (reference sequence). CDR3 amino acids: CASSLTGQPLTDTQYF. The DNA for the CDR3 is TGTGCCAGCAGCTTAACAGGACAGCCCCTTACAGATACGCAGTATTTT.

This clonotype was detected ten times or more. The chain's CDR3 is CASSQDWRQGRETQYF. CDR3 DNA sequence: TGCGCCAGCAGCCAAGATTGGAGACAGGGACGTGAGACCCAGTACTTC. The genes are TRBV4-3 and TRBJ2-5; 7 bases fit TRBD1. The CDR3 sequence is 16 residues long. Germline V gene lookup returns CDR1 LGHNA and CDR2 YSLEER. The V segment lost 0 bases and the J segment 5 bases; nucleotides outside the gene matches: 9.

At least ten counts were recorded for this clonotype. CDR3 DNA sequence: TGTGCCAGCAGTTTATCGCCAGGGATGGGAGAGACCCAGTACTTC. It translates to CASSLSPGMGETQYF. The chain carries TRBV27 and TRBJ2-5; a possible D gene is TRBD1 (5 bases). The V gene's germline CDR1 is MNHEY and CDR2 SMNVEV (reference sequence). The CDR3 covers 15 residues. V lost 0 bases, J lost 4 bases, and 12 bases lay in between.

This clonotype was recorded at least ten times. The chain joins TRBV28 to TRBJ2-7; 8 bases line up with TRBD2. The V gene's germline CDR1 is MDHEN and CDR2 SYDVKM. The length of the CDR3 is 13 residues. J gave up 3 bases and V 3 bases, and 1 base lay outside the gene matches. CDR3 nucleotides: TGTGCCAGCAGTTTTAGCGGGGACTACGAGCAGTACTTC. The encoded protein is CASSFSGDYEQYF.

This clonotype was observed many times. V is TRBV7-9 and J is TRBJ2-1, with D perhaps TRBD2 (7 bases). V was trimmed by 3 bases and J by 6 bases, leaving 15 bases between them. The CDR3 has 15 amino acids. CDR1 SEHNR and CDR2 FQNEAQ come from the germline V gene (reference sequence). The CDR3 nucleotides are TGTGCCAGCAGCTTTGGTGGGGGGGCCGTCAATGAGCAGTTCTTC. Protein product: CASSFGGGAVNEQFF.

This clonotype has just a few counts. The chain carries TRBV29-1 and TRBJ2-7; D tentatively reads TRBD1 or TRBD2 (6 bases each). This CDR3 is built from 15 residues. Trimming removed 7 bases from V and 2 bases from J, with 21 bases in between. Looked up from germline, CDR1 is SQVTM and CDR2 is ANQGSEA. The CDR3 loop reads CSARGLTQQPYEQYF. The CDR3 DNA reads TGCAGCGCTCGGGGGCTCACCCAACAACCCTACGAGCAGTACTTC.

This clonotype was counted a few times. This CDR3 reads CASSPIRRLADGNEQFF. CDR3 sequence (DNA): TGTGCCAGCAGTCCTATAAGGCGGCTAGCGGATGGAAATGAGCAGTTCTTC. The chain employs TRBV6-2 or TRBV6-3 and TRBJ2-1, with 7 bases matching TRBD2. The ends lost 5 bases at V and 7 bases at J; junction bases unmatched: 17. This CDR3 region has 17 residues. The germline V gene has CDR1 MNHEY and CDR2 SVGEGT.

This clonotype turned up a few times. The rearrangement joins TRBV6-1 to TRBJ2-5; the D gene is possibly TRBD2 (6 bases). The CDR3 runs 14 residues. CDR1 is MNHNS, CDR2 SASEGT, per germline. Trimming took off 6 bases at V and 5 bases at J, with 16 bases between the two ends. CDR3 sequence (DNA): TGTGCCAGCAGCCCCTGGGGGGTCAGGGAGACCCAGTACTTC. Translated, it gives CASSPWGVRETQYF.

This clonotype was counted ten times or more. The chain combines TRBV6-2 or TRBV6-3 with TRBJ2-7; maybe TRBD2 (6 bases). There are 18 residues in the CDR3. CDR1 and CDR2 (germline): MNHEY, SVGEGT. Trimming stripped 2 bases from V and 2 bases from J, with 22 bases between. The CDR3: CASSYNLIHVGGTYEQYF. The CDR3 DNA reads TGTGCCAGCAGTTACAACCTTATCCACGTGGGAGGTACCTACGAGCAGTACTTC.

This clonotype was seen more than once but under ten times. CDR3 protein: CASSLGVALSYNEQFF. Here the CDR3 DNA reads TGTGCCAGCAGTTTAGGCGTAGCGCTCTCCTACAATGAGCAGTTCTTC. This rearrangement joins TRBV12-3 or TRBV12-4 to TRBJ2-1; weak D call: TRBD2 (5 bases). The V gene lost 1 base and the J gene lost 0 bases, with 10 bases spanning the gap. The CDR3 contains 16 residues.

This clonotype has ten or more counts. The V call is TRBV9, the J call TRBJ2-2; D is unresolved. V lost 3 bases to trimming and J lost 6 bases, with 9 bases between them. Germline CDR1 reads SGDLS; CDR2 reads YYNGEE. The CDR3 spans 13 residues. The CDR3 reads CASSGPRAGELFF. Here the CDR3 DNA reads TGTGCCAGCAGCGGCCCTCGGGCCGGGGAGCTGTTTTTT.

This clonotype came up many times. The CDR3 sequence is CASSPWGPYEQYF. CDR3 coding DNA: TGTGCCAGCAGCCCATGGGGACCCTACGAGCAGTACTTC. The chain couples TRBV27 to TRBJ2-7, with D perhaps given as TRBD1 or TRBD2 (5 bases each). Per germline, CDR1 MNHEY and CDR2 SMNVEV (reference sequence). Between the trimmed V and J ends, which lost 6 bases and 2 bases, there was a span of 11 bases. This CDR3 has 13 residues.